The 22 T cell receptor beta chains below come from one sample, sequenced in a study of blood T cell repertoires in COVID-19. Sequencing was performed with immunoSEQ multiplex PCR; in TCRdb, only in-frame clones are kept and a portion is missing. This table has about 350,000 clones, 89% appearing once. Sequencing was performed on peripheral blood. These receptors all stem from a woman aged 55-69 years with COVID-19, enrolled during active disease.

This chain joins TRBV7-2 and TRBJ2-5; 8 bases line up with TRBD1. The CDR3 runs to 14 residues. Germline V gene lookup returns CDR1 SGHTA and CDR2 FQGNSA. The ends lost 5 bases at V and 7 bases at J; junction bases unmatched: 9. The chain's CDR3 is CASSPPGGTATQYF. In nucleotides, the CDR3 is TGTGCCAGCAGCCCCCCAGGGGGCACGGCGACCCAGTACTTC.

The V call is TRBV3-1 (or the pseudogene TRBV3-2), the J call TRBJ2-1; a possible D gene is TRBD1 (6 bases). With 1 base removed from V and 10 bases from J, the gap between germline ends came to 8 bases. This CDR3 spans 12 amino acids. The V gene's germline CDR1 is LGHDT and CDR2 YNNKEL (reference sequence). This CDR3 is CASSQGGTEQFF. The CDR3 nucleotides read TGTGCCAGCAGCCAAGGTGGGACAGAGCAGTTCTTC.

The chain carries TRBV28 and TRBJ1-6, with TRBD1 identical over 9 bases. Germline V gives CDR1 MDHEN, CDR2 SYDVKM. J gave up 7 bases and V 8 bases, and 6 bases lay outside the gene matches. This CDR3 is 14 amino acids long. The CDR3 spells CASLLGTGNSPLHF. In nucleotides, the CDR3 is TGTGCCAGCCTACTCGGGACAGGGAATTCACCCCTCCACTTT.

This chain connects TRBV3-1 (or the pseudogene TRBV3-2) to TRBJ2-2, with D uncertain. The V and J ends lost 3 bases and 7 bases respectively, with 9 bases between them. CDR1 is LGHDT, CDR2 YNNKEL, per germline (reference sequence). CDR3 length: 13 amino acids. This CDR3 is CASSQNGGGELFF. The CDR3 coding sequence is TGTGCCAGCAGCCAGAACGGCGGCGGGGAGCTGTTTTTT.

The chain links TRBV11-1 to TRBJ2-7; TRBD2 matches at 15 bases. Trimming cost V 5 bases and J 4 bases; bases outside gene matches: 3. This CDR3 has 15 residues. The germline CDR1 and CDR2 sequences are SGHAT and FQDESV (reference sequence). The CDR3 region has the DNA TGTGCCAGCAGCCGGACTAGCGGGGGGGCGTACGAGCAGTACTTC. Translated, it gives CASSRTSGGAYEQYF.

In its sample, this clone was seen once. This chain connects TRBV7-9 to TRBJ1-3, with D maybe TRBD1 (5 bases). Germline loops: CDR1 SEHNR, CDR2 FQNEAQ (reference sequence). The ends were cut back, 4 bases at V and 7 bases at J, with 11 bases in the middle. The CDR3 has 13 amino acids. CDR3 DNA sequence: TGTGCCAGCAGCTCCGGGGGGACTAACACCATATATTTT. This sequence encodes CASSSGGTNTIYF.

This clone was counted between two and nine times. The gene calls are TRBV19 and TRBJ1-5, with D uncertain. Germline V gene data show CDR1 as LNHDA and CDR2 as SQIVND (reference sequence). Trimming stripped 6 bases from V and 6 bases from J, with 9 bases between. This CDR3 is 12 amino acids long. CDR3 bases: TGTGCCAGTAGGCTGGAGACTCAGCCCCAGCATTTT. Its protein is CASRLETQPQHF.

This chain connects TRBV6-6 to TRBJ2-1; TRBD2 agrees at 7 bases. V shed 1 base and J 4 bases; nucleotides not matched to a gene: 7. Germline values: CDR1 MNHNY, CDR2 SVGAGI (reference sequence). The CDR3 has 16 residues. CDR3 sequence (DNA): TGTGCCAGCAGTTACTGGTCAGCGGGGTTATACAATGAGCAGTTCTTC. It encodes CASSYWSAGLYNEQFF.

J is TRBJ2-2 and V is TRBV2, with 9 bases identical to TRBD1. The CDR3 has 14 residues. The germline V gene encodes CDR1 SNHLY and CDR2 FYNNEI. After removal of 8 bases from V and 6 bases from J, the junction contained 7 bases not matched to a gene. This CDR3 reads CASQGQGFSGELFF. Here the CDR3 DNA reads TGTGCCAGCCAGGGACAGGGTTTTTCCGGGGAGCTGTTTTTT.

A note on this clone: The sample holds other DNA sequences that translate to the same CDR3. CDR3 nucleotides: TGTGCCAGCTCACCACCGGGACAGGGAAACTATGGCTACACCTTC. Translation gives CASSPPGQGNYGYTF. The rearrangement joins TRBV18 to TRBJ1-2, with 9 nucleotides matching TRBD1. Germline loops: CDR1 KGHSH, CDR2 LQKENI. Germline trimming cut 0 bases from V and 2 bases from J; bases unmatched to any gene: 1. The length of the CDR3 is 15 residues.

The gene calls are TRBV28 and TRBJ1-5; 8 bases fit TRBD1. This CDR3 spans 15 amino acids. The J segment lost 7 bases and the V segment lost 6 bases, leaving 11 bases of the junction unmatched. Germline V gene sequence: CDR1 MDHEN, CDR2 SYDVKM. The CDR3 DNA reads as TGTGCCAGCAGAACTCCCGGGACAGGCGGACAGCCCCAGCATTTT. Protein sequence: CASRTPGTGGQPQHF.

This chain uses TRBV7-8 with TRBJ1-3; D call uncertain. Trimming took off 5 bases at V and 5 bases at J, with 19 bases between the two ends. The CDR3 runs 16 residues. Germline CDR1 SGHVS, CDR2 FQNEAQ. In DNA form, the CDR3 reads TGTGCCAGCAGCCTGGAGACCGACGATCCCCGAAACACCATATATTTT. It translates to CASSLETDDPRNTIYF.

The rearrangement joins TRBV27 to TRBJ1-4; 9 bases fit TRBD1. The CDR3 consists of 14 residues. The V and J ends lost 6 bases and 6 bases, in that order; junction bases with no gene match: 5. Germline CDR1 MNHEY, CDR2 SMNVEV (reference sequence). In nucleotides, the CDR3 is TGTGCCAGCAGGAGACAGGGGGTGGATGAAAAACTGTTTTTT. Amino acid sequence: CASRRQGVDEKLFF.

V is TRBV5-1 and J is TRBJ1-5, with 7 bases lining up with TRBD1. CDR3 length: 14 amino acids. After removal of 4 bases from V and 4 bases from J, the junction contained 5 bases not matched to a gene. Germline V gene lookup returns CDR1 SGHRS and CDR2 YFSETQ. The CDR3 region is CASSPTGLNQPQHF. CDR3 DNA: TGCGCCAGCAGCCCGACAGGGTTAAATCAGCCCCAGCATTTT. Full variable domain (rest looked up from reference TRBV5-1 and TRBJ1-5): KAGVTQTPRYLIKTRGQQVTLSCSPISGHRSVSWYQQTPGQGLQFLFEYFSETQRNKGNFPGRFSGRQFSNSRSEMNVSTLELGDSALYLCASSPTGLNQPQHFGDGTRLSIL.

The chain combines TRBV18 with TRBJ2-5; D ambiguous. The CDR3 covers 12 residues. The germline V gene has CDR1 KGHSH and CDR2 LQKENI. The V end was cut by 2 bases, the J end by 5 bases, with 6 bases between. The DNA of the CDR3 is TGTGCCAGCTCACCAAAGGAGGAGACCCAGTACTTC. Translation: CASSPKEETQYF.

The J gene is TRBJ1-3, the V gene TRBV5-1; 7 nucleotides align to TRBD1. Germline assignment: CDR1 SGHRS and CDR2 YFSETQ. The CDR3 is 15 amino acids. Trimming took 4 bases from V and 3 from J; bases not matched to a gene: 7. Here the CDR3 reads CASSLDRAYGNTIYF. In DNA, the CDR3 is TGCGCCAGCAGCCTAGACAGGGCCTATGGAAACACCATATATTTT.

This chain joins TRBV14 and TRBJ1-4; the D gene is possibly TRBD1 (5 bases). Germline V lookup: CDR1 SGHDN, CDR2 FVKESK. The CDR3 runs to 15 residues. V dropped 0 bases and J dropped 10 bases, with 15 bases sitting between them. The CDR3 here is CASSQDLGAGGKLFF. CDR3 nucleotides: TGTGCCAGCAGCCAAGACCTCGGGGCGGGAGGAAAACTGTTTTTT. The variable domain in full, completed from reference TRBV14 and TRBJ1-4, reads EAGVTQFPSHSVIEKGQTVTLRCDPISGHDNLYWYRRVMGKEIKFLLHFVKESKQDESGMPNNRFLAERTGGTYSTLKVQPAELEDSGVYFCASSQDLGAGGKLFFGSGTQLSVL.

The chain links TRBV19 to TRBJ1-2; no clear D. The germline gives CDR1 LNHDA, CDR2 SQIVND (reference sequence). The CDR3 has 12 amino acids. Deletions cut 5 bases from V and 7 bases from J, with 11 bases between. CDR3 DNA: TGTGCCAGTAGTTCCCAGCGACTTGGCTACACCTTC. Translation gives CASSSQRLGYTF.

This clone came up a few times. The V and J genes are TRBV11-2 and TRBJ2-3; the match to TRBD2 covers 11 bases. CDR3 length: 17 residues. Germline-derived CDR1 and CDR2 are SGHAT and FQNNGV. V lost 6 bases and J lost 4; bases outside the gene matches: 12. For the CDR3, the DNA is TGTGCCAGCAGTATAGCGGGGGGGCTGGTATCGTCAGATACGCAGTATTTT. Protein: CASSIAGGLVSSDTQYF.

The rearrangement links TRBV11-2 to TRBJ1-2; D remains unclear. This CDR3 is 15 amino acids long. Per germline, CDR1 SGHAT and CDR2 FQNNGV. Between the trimmed V and J ends, which lost 4 bases and 8 bases, there was a span of 20 bases. The chain's CDR3 is CASSSTQASHNGYTF. The CDR3 DNA reads TGTGCCAGCAGCTCTACCCAGGCATCACACAACGGCTACACCTTC. The full variable domain, its missing parts supplied by reference TRBV11-2 and TRBJ1-2, is EAGVAQSPRYKIIEKRQSVAFWCNPISGHATLYWYQQILGQGPKLLIQFQNNGVVDDSQLPKDRFSAERLKGVDSTLKIQPAKLEDSAVYLCASSSTQASHNGYTFGSGTRLTVV.

The chain combines TRBV6-5 with TRBJ1-2, with TRBD1 matching over 7 bases. This CDR3 spans 14 amino acids. V was clipped by 5 bases and J by 4 bases; unmatched bases: 7. CDR1 MNHEY and CDR2 SVGAGI come from the germline V gene. CDR3 sequence reads: CASSLAGTAYGYTF. The CDR3 DNA sequence: TGTGCCAGCAGTCTAGCGGGGACAGCCTATGGCTACACCTTC.

This rearrangement joins TRBV15 to TRBJ2-2; 7 bases line up with TRBD2. Germline V gene sequence: CDR1 LNHNV, CDR2 YYDKDF (reference sequence). J gave up 1 base and V 2 bases, and 4 bases lay outside the gene matches. This CDR3 is built from 16 residues. CDR3 sequence reads: CATSRPIAGNTGELFF. Written as DNA, the CDR3 is TGTGCCACCAGCAGACCGATAGCGGGGAACACCGGGGAGCTGTTTTTT.